This T cell receptor beta chain was retrieved from a study of radiation and T cells in renal cell carcinoma. Study information: Nephrectomy followed 15 Gy stereotactic body radiation by 4 weeks. Findings and caveats of the study: Without pretreatment biopsies, baseline tumor clonotype presence was undetermined. In blood, top tumor clones expanded by 2 weeks, shrinking by 4.

Time point indicated: blood 2 weeks post-SBRT. Treatment in this sample: 15 Gy SBRT to primary tumor, nephrectomy 4 weeks later. After SBRT, blood was collected at 2 and 4 weeks, plus baseline. In the case of this clone: Antigen unknown.

Profiled with immunoSEQ multiplex PCR; TCRdb holds only in-frame clones, not every one. This table has 100,000 to 150,000 clones, more than 75% appearing once. The V end lost 4 bases, the J end lost 4 bases, and 9 bases lay between the germline ends. CDR3 size: 14 residues. Germline V gene sequence: CDR1 SGDLS, CDR2 YYNGEE. The sequenced sample was blood, obtained from a patient whose treatment included radiotherapy and nephrectomy. The chain recombines TRBV9 with TRBJ2-6; D remains ambiguous. The receptor's source is a woman in her 70s with renal cell carcinoma. The CDR3 coding sequence is TGTGCCAGCAGCCTAGACCGGGGGGCCAACGTCCTGACTTTC. Amino acid sequence: CASSLDRGANVLTF.